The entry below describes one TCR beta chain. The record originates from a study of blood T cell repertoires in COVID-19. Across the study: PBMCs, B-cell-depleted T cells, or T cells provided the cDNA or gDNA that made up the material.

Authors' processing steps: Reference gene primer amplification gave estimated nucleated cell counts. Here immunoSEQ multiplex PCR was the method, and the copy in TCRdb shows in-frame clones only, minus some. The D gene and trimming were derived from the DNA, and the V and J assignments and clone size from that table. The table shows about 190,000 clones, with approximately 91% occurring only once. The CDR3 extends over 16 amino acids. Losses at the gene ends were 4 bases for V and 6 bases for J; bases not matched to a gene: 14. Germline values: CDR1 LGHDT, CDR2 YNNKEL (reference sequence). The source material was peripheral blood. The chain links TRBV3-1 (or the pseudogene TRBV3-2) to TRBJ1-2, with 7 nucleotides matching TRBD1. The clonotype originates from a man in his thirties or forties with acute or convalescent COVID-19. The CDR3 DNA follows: TGTGCCAGCAGCCCTAAGTTAGGGGGCACTTTTCATGGCTACACCTTC. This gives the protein CASSPKLGGTFHGYTF.